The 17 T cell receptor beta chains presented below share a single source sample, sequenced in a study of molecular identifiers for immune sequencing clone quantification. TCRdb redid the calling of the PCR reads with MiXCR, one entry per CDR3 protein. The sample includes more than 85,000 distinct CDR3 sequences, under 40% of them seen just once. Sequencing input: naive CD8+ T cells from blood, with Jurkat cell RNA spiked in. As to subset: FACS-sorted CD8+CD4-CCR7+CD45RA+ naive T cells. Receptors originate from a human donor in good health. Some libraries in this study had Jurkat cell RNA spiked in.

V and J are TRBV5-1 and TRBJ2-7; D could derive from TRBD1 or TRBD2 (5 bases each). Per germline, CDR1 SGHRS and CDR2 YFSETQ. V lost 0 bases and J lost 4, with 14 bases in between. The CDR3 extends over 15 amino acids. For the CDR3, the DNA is TGCGCCAGCAGCTTGGTCAGACAGAGGGGTTACGAGCAGTACTTC. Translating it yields CASSLVRQRGYEQYF. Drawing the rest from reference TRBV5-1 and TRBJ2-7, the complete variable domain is KAGVTQTPRYLIKTRGQQVTLSCSPISGHRSVSWYQQTPGQGLQFLFEYFSETQRNKGNFPGRFSGRQFSNSRSEMNVSTLELGDSALYLCASSLVRQRGYEQYFGPGTRLTVT.

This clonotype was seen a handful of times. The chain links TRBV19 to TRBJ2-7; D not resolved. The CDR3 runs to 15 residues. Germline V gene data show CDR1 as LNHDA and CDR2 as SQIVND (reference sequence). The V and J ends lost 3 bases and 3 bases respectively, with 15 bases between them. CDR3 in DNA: TGTGCCAGTAGTATTCAAGGGTCCGGTTTCTACGAGCAGTACTTC. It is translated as CASSIQGSGFYEQYF. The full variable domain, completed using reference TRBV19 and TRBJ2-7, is DGGITQSPKYLFRKEGQNVTLSCEQNLNHDAMYWYRQDPGQGLRLIYYSQIVNDFQKGDIAEGYSVSREKKESFPLTVTSAQKNPTAFYLCASSIQGSGFYEQYFGPGTRLTVT.

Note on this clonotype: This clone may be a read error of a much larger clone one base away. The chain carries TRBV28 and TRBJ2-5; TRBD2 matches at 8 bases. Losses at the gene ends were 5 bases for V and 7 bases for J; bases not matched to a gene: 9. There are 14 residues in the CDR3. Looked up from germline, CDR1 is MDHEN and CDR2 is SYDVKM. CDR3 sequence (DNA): TGTGCCAGCAGTCGCTGGACTAGCATGCGGACCCAGTACTTC. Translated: CASSRWTSMRTQYF.

The CDR3 region is CSVASDYNEQFF. As DNA, the CDR3 is TGCAGCGTGGCTAGCGACTACAATGAGCAGTTCTTC. The rearrangement uses TRBV29-1 and TRBJ2-1; TRBD2 might be the D (6 bases). V was trimmed by 6 bases and J by 3 bases, leaving 9 bases between them. The CDR3 is 12 amino acids. Germline CDR1 reads SQVTM; CDR2 reads ANQGSEA.

CDR3 in DNA: TGTGCCACACAGGGACTAGCGGGACGACACGAGCAGTACTTC. This encodes CATQGLAGRHEQYF. The rearrangement joins TRBV6-5 to TRBJ2-7; 13 bases fit TRBD2. Looked up from germline, CDR1 is MNHEY and CDR2 is SVGAGI. This CDR3 is built from 14 residues. With V trimmed by 10 bases and J by 5 bases, 8 bases remained unmatched.

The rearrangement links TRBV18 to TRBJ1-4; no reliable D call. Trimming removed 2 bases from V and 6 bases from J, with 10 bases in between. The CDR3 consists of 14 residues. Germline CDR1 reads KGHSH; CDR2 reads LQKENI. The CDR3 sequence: CASSPGLLDEKLFF. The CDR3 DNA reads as TGTGCCAGCTCACCAGGGCTTTTGGATGAAAAACTGTTTTTT.

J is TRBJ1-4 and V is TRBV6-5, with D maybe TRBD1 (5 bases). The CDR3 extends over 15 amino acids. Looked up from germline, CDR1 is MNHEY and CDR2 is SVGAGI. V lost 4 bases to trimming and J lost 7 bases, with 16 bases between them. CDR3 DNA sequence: TGTGCCAGCAGTTGGGGCAGGGTGACGGGTGAAAAACTGTTTTTT. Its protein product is CASSWGRVTGEKLFF.

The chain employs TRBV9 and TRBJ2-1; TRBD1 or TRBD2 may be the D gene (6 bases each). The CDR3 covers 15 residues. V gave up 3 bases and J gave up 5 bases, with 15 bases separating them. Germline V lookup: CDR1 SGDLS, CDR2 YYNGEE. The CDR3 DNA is TGTGCCAGCAGCGGAGAAGGGGGGAGCCACAATGAGCAGTTCTTC. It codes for CASSGEGGSHNEQFF.

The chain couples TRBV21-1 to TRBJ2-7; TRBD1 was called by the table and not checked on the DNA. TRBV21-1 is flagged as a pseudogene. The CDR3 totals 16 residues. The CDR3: CASSKRPPGTLREQYF. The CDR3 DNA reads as TGTGCCAGCAGCAAACGGCCGCCGGGAACACTAAGGGAGCAGTACTTC.

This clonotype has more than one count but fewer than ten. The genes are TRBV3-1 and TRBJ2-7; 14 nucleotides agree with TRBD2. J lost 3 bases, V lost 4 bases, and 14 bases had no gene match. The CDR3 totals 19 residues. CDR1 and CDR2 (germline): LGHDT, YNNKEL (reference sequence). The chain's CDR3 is CASSPELGLAGVDHYEQYF. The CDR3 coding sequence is TGTGCCAGCAGCCCCGAGTTGGGACTAGCGGGAGTAGACCACTACGAGCAGTACTTC.

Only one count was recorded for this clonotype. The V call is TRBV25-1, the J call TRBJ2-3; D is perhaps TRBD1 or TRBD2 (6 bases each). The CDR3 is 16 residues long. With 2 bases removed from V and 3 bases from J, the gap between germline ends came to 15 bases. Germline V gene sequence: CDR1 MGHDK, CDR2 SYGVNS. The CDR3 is CASSETFGGPTDTQYF. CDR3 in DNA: TGTGCCAGCAGTGAAACGTTCGGGGGCCCAACAGATACGCAGTATTTT.

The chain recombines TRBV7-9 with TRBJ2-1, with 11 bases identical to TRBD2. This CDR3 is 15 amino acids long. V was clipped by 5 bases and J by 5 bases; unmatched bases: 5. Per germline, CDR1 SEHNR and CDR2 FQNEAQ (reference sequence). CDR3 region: CASSPLAGGHNEQFF. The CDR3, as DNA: TGTGCCAGCAGCCCCTTAGCGGGAGGGCACAATGAGCAGTTCTTC.

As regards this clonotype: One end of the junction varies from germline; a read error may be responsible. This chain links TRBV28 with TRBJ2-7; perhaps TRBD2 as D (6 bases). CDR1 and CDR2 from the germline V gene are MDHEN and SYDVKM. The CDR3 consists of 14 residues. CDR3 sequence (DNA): TGTCCCAGCACCCCGGAGGGCAGGGCTTACGAGCAGTACTTC. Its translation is CPSTPEGRAYEQYF.

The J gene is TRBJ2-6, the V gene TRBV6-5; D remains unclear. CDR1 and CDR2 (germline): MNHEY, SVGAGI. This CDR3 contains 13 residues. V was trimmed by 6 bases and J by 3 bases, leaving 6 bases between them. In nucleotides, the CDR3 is TGTGCCAGCAGACAAGGTGGGGCCAACGTCCTGACTTTC. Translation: CASRQGGANVLTF.

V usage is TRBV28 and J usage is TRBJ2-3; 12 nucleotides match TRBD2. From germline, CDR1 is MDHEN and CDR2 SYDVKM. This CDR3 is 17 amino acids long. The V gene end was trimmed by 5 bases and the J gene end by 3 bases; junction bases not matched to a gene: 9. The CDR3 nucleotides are TGTGCCAGCAGTCGAAGGACTAGCGGGATAGGTACAGATACGCAGTATTTT. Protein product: CASSRRTSGIGTDTQYF. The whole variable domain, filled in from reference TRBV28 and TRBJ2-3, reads DVKVTQSSRYLVKRTGEKVFLECVQDMDHENMFWYRQDPGLGLRLIYFSYDVKMKEKGDIPEGYSVSREKKERFSLILESASTNQTSMYLCASSRRTSGIGTDTQYFGPGTRLTVL.

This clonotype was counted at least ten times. The CDR3, as DNA: TGTGCCAGCAGTGAGTCCGGCGGGATCCCACCCCTCCACTTT. This translates into CASSESGGIPPLHF. The chain combines TRBV6-1 with TRBJ1-6; D is unclear. Trimming left V 3 bases short and J 11 bases short, with 14 bases between. Germline-derived CDR1 and CDR2 are MNHNS and SASEGT. The CDR3 extends over 14 amino acids.

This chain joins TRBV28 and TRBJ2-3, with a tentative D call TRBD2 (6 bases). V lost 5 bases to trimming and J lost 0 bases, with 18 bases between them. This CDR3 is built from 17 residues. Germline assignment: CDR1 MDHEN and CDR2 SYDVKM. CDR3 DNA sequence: TGTGCCAGCAGTCCGATCCCTCTAGCGCATAGCACAGATACGCAGTATTTT. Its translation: CASSPIPLAHSTDTQYF.